The source of this TCR beta chain is a study of T cell responses to AZD1222 COVID-19 vaccine. Trimming removed 1 base at V and 4 bases at J, with 10 bases between. Germline V CDR1 and CDR2: SGHAT, FQNNGV. This CDR3 is 14 amino acids long. TCRdb keeps only in-frame clones here, not all; method: immunoSEQ multiplex PCR. Here the sample spans about 140,000 clones, 85% to 95% being singletons. The rearrangement links TRBV11-2 to TRBJ1-1; D unresolved. This material consisted of peripheral blood, taken on day 0 of MenACWY control vaccination. The receptor was isolated from an adult in good health. In nucleotides, the CDR3 is TGTGCCAGCAGCTTAGCCCGGTCGGTCACTGAAGCTTTCTTT. Its protein is CASSLARSVTEAFF. Full variable domain (rest looked up from reference TRBV11-2 and TRBJ1-1): EAGVAQSPRYKIIEKRQSVAFWCNPISGHATLYWYQQILGQGPKLLIQFQNNGVVDDSQLPKDRFSAERLKGVDSTLKIQPAKLEDSAVYLCASSLARSVTEAFFGQGTRLTVV.